A single sample is the source of the 4 T cell receptor beta chains below, sequenced in a study of technical replicates of blood from a few donors (dated by TCRdb to about 2017). The receptor library was made with the immunoSEQ multiplex PCR assay. Here the immuneACCESS table is served through TCRdb, limited to in-frame sequences with V and J called. Missing clones are a known gap in these copies; in checked studies unresolved V genes cover under half, and the rest lacks a known reason. Counted in this sample were around 81,000 clones; roughly four fifths of them appeared once. The ten largest clones capture nearly 4% of the sample. Sequenced sample: PBMCs. These receptors originate from a human donor in good health. Some clones in this sample may be carry-over from other donors' samples.

This chain joins TRBV29-1 and TRBJ2-3; 8 bases are a match to TRBD1. The germline gives CDR1 SQVTM, CDR2 ANQGSEA. The CDR3 contains 15 residues. Losses at the gene ends were 1 base for V and 3 bases for J; bases not matched to a gene: 6. CDR3 amino acids: CSVEVGTGSTDTQYF. DNA of the CDR3: TGCAGCGTTGAAGTAGGGACAGGTTCTACAGATACGCAGTATTTT.

As DNA, the CDR3 is TGTGCCAGCAGTGAAAGGATGGCGGGAGCGGAGACCCAGTACTTC. Amino acid sequence: CASSERMAGAETQYF. The rearrangement links TRBV6-1 to TRBJ2-5, with TRBD2 identical over 7 bases. The germline V gene encodes CDR1 MNHNS and CDR2 SASEGT. The CDR3 is made up of 15 amino acids. V lost 2 bases, J lost 5 bases, and 8 bases stayed unmatched.

The chain has TRBV7-9 and TRBJ2-5, with 7 bases matching TRBD2. The CDR3 is made up of 16 amino acids. CDR1 SEHNR and CDR2 FQNEAQ come from the germline V gene (reference sequence). J lost 9 bases, V lost 4 bases, and 17 bases had no gene match. Here the CDR3 reads CASSSESKAGRSAQYF. The CDR3 region has the DNA TGTGCCAGCAGCTCCGAATCCAAAGCGGGGCGAAGCGCCCAGTACTTC.

The table lists this clone with a count of one. The chain carries TRBV7-8 and TRBJ1-5; perhaps TRBD1 as D (5 bases). CDR3 length: 15 amino acids. The germline V gene has CDR1 SGHVS and CDR2 FQNEAQ. V was shortened by 1 base and J by 2 bases, with 9 bases between the two germline ends. This CDR3 reads CASSLGTWRNQPQHF. The CDR3 region has the DNA TGTGCCAGCAGCTTAGGGACATGGCGCAATCAGCCCCAGCATTTT.